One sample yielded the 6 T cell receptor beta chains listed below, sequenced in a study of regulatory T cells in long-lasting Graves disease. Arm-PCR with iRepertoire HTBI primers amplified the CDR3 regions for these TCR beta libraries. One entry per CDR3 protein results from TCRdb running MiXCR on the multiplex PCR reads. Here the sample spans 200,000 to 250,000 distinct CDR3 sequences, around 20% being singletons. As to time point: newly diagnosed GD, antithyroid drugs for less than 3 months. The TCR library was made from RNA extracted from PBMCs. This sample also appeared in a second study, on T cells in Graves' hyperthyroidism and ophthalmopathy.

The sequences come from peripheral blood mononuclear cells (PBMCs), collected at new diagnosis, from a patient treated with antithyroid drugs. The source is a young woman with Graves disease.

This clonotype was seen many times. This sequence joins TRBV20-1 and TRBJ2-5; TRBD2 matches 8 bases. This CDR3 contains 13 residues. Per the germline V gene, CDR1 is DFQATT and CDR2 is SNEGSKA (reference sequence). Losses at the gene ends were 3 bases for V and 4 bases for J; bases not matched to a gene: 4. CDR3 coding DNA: TGCAGTGCTAGCGGGGGGGCCATAGAGACCCAGTACTTC. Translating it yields CSASGGAIETQYF.

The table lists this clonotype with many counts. This CDR3 is CASSPPRDRDRETQYF. CDR3 DNA sequence: TGTGCCAGCAGCCCACCCAGGGACAGGGATCGAGAGACCCAGTACTTC. The chain joins TRBV7-9 to TRBJ2-5; TRBD1 aligns across 9 bases. CDR3 length equals 16 residues. After removal of 5 bases from V and 4 bases from J, the junction contained 11 bases not matched to a gene. The germline gives CDR1 SEHNR, CDR2 FQNEAQ (reference sequence).

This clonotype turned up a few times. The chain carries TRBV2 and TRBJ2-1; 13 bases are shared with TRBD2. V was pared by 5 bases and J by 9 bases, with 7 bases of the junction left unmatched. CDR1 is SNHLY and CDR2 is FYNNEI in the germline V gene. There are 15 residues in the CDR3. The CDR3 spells CASSSTSGRASEQFF. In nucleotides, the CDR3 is TGTGCCAGCAGTTCTACTAGCGGGAGGGCCAGTGAGCAGTTCTTC.

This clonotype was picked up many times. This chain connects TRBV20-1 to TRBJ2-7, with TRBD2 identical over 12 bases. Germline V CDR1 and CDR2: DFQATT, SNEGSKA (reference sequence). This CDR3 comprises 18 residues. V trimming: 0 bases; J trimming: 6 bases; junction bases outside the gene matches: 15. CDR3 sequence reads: CSARDTTSGSGLRGEQYF. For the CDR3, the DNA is TGCAGTGCTAGAGATACGACTAGCGGGAGTGGGTTGAGGGGCGAGCAGTACTTC.

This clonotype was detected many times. The CDR3 DNA sequence: TGTGCCAGCAGCGTAGCGGGGGTTATCGCTGAAGCTTTCTTT. Its protein is CASSVAGVIAEAFF. J is TRBJ1-1 and V is TRBV9; perhaps TRBD1 as D (5 bases). The CDR3 runs to 14 residues. CDR1 and CDR2 (germline): SGDLS, YYNGEE. V lost 0 bases to trimming and J lost 6 bases, with 12 bases between them.

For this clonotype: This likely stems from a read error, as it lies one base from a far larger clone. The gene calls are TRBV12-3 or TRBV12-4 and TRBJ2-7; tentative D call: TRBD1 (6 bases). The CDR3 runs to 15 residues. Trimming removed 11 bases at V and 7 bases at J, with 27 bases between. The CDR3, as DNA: TGTGCCGTACTCAACACTTCGGACAGCTACAATGAGCAGTACTTC. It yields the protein CAVLNTSDSYNEQYF.